These T cell receptor beta chains were read from a single sample in a study of T cells after posttransplantation cyclophosphamide. TCRdb's copy holds only in-frame clones and misses some; the assay was immunoSEQ multiplex PCR. Of some 10,000 clones listed, around nine tenths were seen once; the top ten hold 25% to 35%. Here the sequenced sample was CD4+ T cells sorted from PBMCs, taken after allogeneic stem cell transplant with posttransplant cyclophosphamide. Receptor source: a male patient in his thirties who received an allogeneic stem cell transplant from a related donor, was CMV-positive, and had acute GVHD only. Some T cells may trace back to the graft donor. CDR3s include the opening cysteine and the closing phenylalanine or tryptophan.

J | length | V | CDR3
TRBJ2-3 | 16 | TRBV5-1 | CASSLEAGGGKDTQYF
TRBJ1-2 | 13 | TRBV28 | CASSPTGAYGYTF
TRBJ2-7 | 15 | TRBV6-1 | CASSPLAGQPYEQYF
TRBJ1-5 | 15 | TRBV2 | CASTLNRASNQPQHF
TRBJ2-3 | 15 | TRBV28 | CASSLSWGDTDTQYF
TRBJ1-6 | 15 | TRBV19 | CASRRQGMDNSPLHF
TRBJ1-2 | 13 | TRBV5-4 | CASSLSGGDGYTF
TRBJ1-6 | 15 | TRBV5-1 | CASSLEAGYNSPLHF
TRBJ1-2 | 15 | TRBV7-9 | CASSLAEVRSYGYTF
TRBJ1-5 | 15 | TRBV19 | CASSAIAGGNQPQHF
TRBJ1-3 | 17 | TRBV28 | CASSTAGQGLTRNTIYF
TRBJ2-1 | 13 | TRBV7-2 | CASSLDRGSEQFF
TRBJ1-2 | 16 | TRBV6-6 | CASSGYGQGAYNGYTF
TRBJ2-5 | 15 | TRBV7-2 | CASSWAHAPQETQYF
TRBJ1-6 | 14 | TRBV30 | CAWNVDSQGSPLHF
TRBJ1-2 | 14 | TRBV5-4 | CASSLARTTDSYTF
TRBJ2-7 | 14 | TRBV19 | CASSIRDSPYEQYF
TRBJ2-7 | 14 | TRBV7-7 | CASSVGQGHYEQYF
TRBJ2-3 | 14 | TRBV27 | CASRRQVLTDTQYF
TRBJ2-5 | 15 | TRBV6-1 | CASDSRGDGKETQYF
TRBJ2-3 | 15 | TRBV7-2 | CASSLSSSGGGTQYF
TRBJ1-6 | 15 | TRBV7-2 | CASSRDRAKNSPLHF
TRBJ1-1 | 14 | TRBV7-2 | CASSVSLRNTEAFF
TRBJ2-2 | 15 | TRBV6-6 | CASSESAGSTGELFF
TRBJ2-1 | 14 | TRBV2 | CASSEERGRGEQFF
TRBJ1-1 | 14 | TRBV28 | CASSRDRMNTEAFF
TRBJ1-5 | 14 | TRBV5-5 | CASSLRYSNQPQHF
TRBJ2-5 | 15 | TRBV7-9 | CASTHSGQPQETQYF
TRBJ1-5 | 17 | TRBV5-5 | CASSLSVTEPNNQPQHF
TRBJ1-3 | 15 | TRBV7-2 | CASSSGSASGNTIYF
TRBJ1-5 | 14 | TRBV4-3 | CASSQNRGGQPQHF
TRBJ2-1 | 16 | TRBV5-4 | CASSQRRGGQFNEQFF
TRBJ2-2 | 15 | TRBV6-5 | CASSYLGGNTGELFF
TRBJ2-1 | 14 | TRBV7-2 | CAGSGIAGVNEQFF
TRBJ2-1 | 13 | TRBV4-3 | CASSPRTVDEQFF
TRBJ1-2 | 13 | TRBV6-5 | CASSYNRDYGYTF
TRBJ2-2 | 15 | TRBV5-1 | CASSSNRGPTGELFF
TRBJ2-1 | 16 | TRBV4-3 | CASSQGSSGSYNEQFF
TRBJ2-1 | 13 | TRBV11-2 | CASSLGGGTEQFF
TRBJ1-4 | 16 | TRBV5-1 | CASSLLGVSTNEKLFF
TRBJ1-5 | 14 | TRBV7-2 | CASSSTGFNQPQHF
TRBJ2-1 | 16 | TRBV28 | CASSFESYYGYNEQFF
TRBJ1-5 | 17 | TRBV19 | CASSKKGQQYSNQPQHF